Presented here are 32 T cell receptor beta chains from one specimen sequenced in a study of blood T cell repertoires in COVID-19. The method was immunoSEQ multiplex PCR; TCRdb's version includes in-frame clones alone and lacks a portion of them. This table has about 120,000 clones, over 70% appearing once. Sequenced input: peripheral blood. Receptors were obtained from a woman in her 70s with acute or convalescent COVID-19.

The chain couples TRBV12-5 to TRBJ1-5; the D is unclear. The CDR3 totals 13 residues. Looked up from germline, CDR1 is LGHNT and CDR2 is FRNRAP. V gave up 0 bases and J gave up 4 bases, with 4 bases separating them. This CDR3 is CASGLVSNQPQHF. The CDR3 DNA reads TGTGCTAGTGGTTTGGTGTCAAATCAGCCCCAGCATTTT.

The rearrangement uses TRBV6-5 and TRBJ1-1; D unresolved. There are 13 residues in the CDR3. Deletions cut 2 bases from V and 5 bases from J, with 9 bases between. The germline V gene has CDR1 MNHEY and CDR2 SVGAGI. The DNA for the CDR3 is TGTGCCAGCAGTTACCGAGGCGGAACTGAAGCTTTCTTT. This gives the protein CASSYRGGTEAFF.

The CDR3 is CASSFSGNTEAFF. The CDR3 region has the DNA TGCGCCAGCAGTTTTTCAGGTAACACTGAAGCTTTCTTT. The chain has TRBV5-1 and TRBJ1-1; no clear D gene. This CDR3 region has 13 residues. Germline CDR1 reads SGHRS; CDR2 reads YFSETQ. The V end was cut by 5 bases, the J end by 2 bases, with 10 bases between.

This clone appeared once. The chain joins TRBV3-1 (or the pseudogene TRBV3-2) to TRBJ1-1; TRBD1 matches 8 bases. The germline CDR1 and CDR2 sequences are LGHDT and YNNKEL (reference sequence). Trimming removed 6 bases from V and 4 bases from J; junction bases left unmatched: 7. This CDR3 contains 14 residues. The CDR3 sequence: CASSPGGLATEAFF. CDR3 coding DNA: TGTGCCAGCAGTCCAGGGGGCTTGGCCACTGAAGCTTTCTTT.

The rearrangement uses TRBV19 and TRBJ1-1; D unresolved. Germline values: CDR1 LNHDA, CDR2 SQIVND (reference sequence). The CDR3 consists of 12 residues. The germline V and J ends were trimmed by 10 bases and 1 base, with 10 bases remaining between them. The CDR3 loop reads CATKRGNTEAFF. The DNA of the CDR3 is TGTGCCACCAAACGGGGGAACACTGAAGCTTTCTTT.

J is TRBJ1-2 and V is TRBV6-6, with 11 bases fitting TRBD1. Per germline, CDR1 MNHNY and CDR2 SVGAGI (reference sequence). After removal of 7 bases from V and 5 bases from J, the junction contained 6 bases not matched to a gene. CDR3 length: 14 residues. The CDR3 sequence: CASNLGQGAYGYTF. In DNA form, the CDR3 reads TGTGCCAGCAATCTTGGACAGGGGGCTTATGGCTACACCTTC.

This clone appeared a single time. This chain joins TRBV6-5 and TRBJ2-7; tentatively, D is TRBD1 (6 bases). V dropped 6 bases and J dropped 1 base, with 16 bases sitting between them. Germline CDR1 reads MNHEY; CDR2 reads SVGAGI. The CDR3 contains 15 residues. CDR3 protein: CASSQTGQGSYEQYF. In nucleotides, the CDR3 is TGTGCCAGCAGCCAAACAGGGCAGGGGTCCTACGAGCAGTACTTC.

The V call is TRBV29-1, the J call TRBJ2-7; 8 bases match TRBD1. Losses at the gene ends were 5 bases for V and 1 base for J; bases not matched to a gene: 7. The CDR3 loop spans 14 amino acids. Per germline, CDR1 SQVTM and CDR2 ANQGSEA. CDR3 nucleotides: TGCAGCGTTTCCGTCGGGACAGGATCCTACGAGCAGTACTTC. Encoded protein: CSVSVGTGSYEQYF.

CDR3 region: CASSPTPGQGRNTEAFF. The CDR3 bases are TGTGCCAGCAGCCCTACCCCGGGACAGGGACGTAACACTGAAGCTTTCTTT. V is TRBV13 and J is TRBJ1-1; 9 bases fit TRBD1. J gave up 2 bases and V 5 bases, and 12 bases lay outside the gene matches. In germline, CDR1 is PRHDT, CDR2 FYEKMQ (reference sequence). The CDR3 covers 17 residues. Based on the CDR3 plus reference TRBV13 and TRBJ1-1, the full variable domain is AAGVIQSPRHLIKEKRETATLKCYPIPRHDTVYWYQQGPGQDPQFLISFYEKMQSDKGSIPDRFSAQQFSDYHSELNMSSLELGDSALYFCASSPTPGQGRNTEAFFGQGTRLTVV.

This sequence joins TRBV9 and TRBJ1-4; 8 nucleotides match TRBD1. The CDR3 totals 15 residues. CDR1 and CDR2 (germline): SGDLS, YYNGEE. The V and J ends lost 3 bases and 8 bases, in that order; junction bases with no gene match: 9. For the CDR3, the DNA is TGTGCCAGCAGCGCGAAGACAGGGGTCGAGGAAAAACTGTTTTTT. Translating it yields CASSAKTGVEEKLFF.

V and J are TRBV19 and TRBJ1-6; TRBD1 agrees at 7 bases. CDR3 size: 19 residues. The junction had 21 bases not matched to a gene; V was cut back by 4 bases and J by 9 bases. Germline loops: CDR1 LNHDA, CDR2 SQIVND (reference sequence). The CDR3 bases are TGTGCCAGTAGTACAACAGACCATTTTCGAGACAGGGTGTCTTCACCCCTCCACTTT. Translated: CASSTTDHFRDRVSSPLHF. Full variable domain (outside the CDR3, taken from reference TRBV19 and TRBJ1-6): DGGITQSPKYLFRKEGQNVTLSCEQNLNHDAMYWYRQDPGQGLRLIYYSQIVNDFQKGDIAEGYSVSREKKESFPLTVTSAQKNPTAFYLCASSTTDHFRDRVSSPLHFGNGTRLTVT.

The genes are TRBV2 and TRBJ1-4; D remains ambiguous. Germline assignment: CDR1 SNHLY and CDR2 FYNNEI. Trimming stripped 2 bases from V and 0 bases from J, with 10 bases between. The CDR3 is made up of 16 amino acids. The CDR3 reads CASSERQVATNEKLFF. The CDR3 region has the DNA TGTGCCAGCAGTGAAAGGCAGGTCGCAACTAATGAAAAACTGTTTTTT.

This clone appeared a few times. V is TRBV5-1 and J is TRBJ2-2, with D hard to call. Germline V gene data show CDR1 as SGHRS and CDR2 as YFSETQ. Trimming took off 0 bases at V and 5 bases at J, with 17 bases between the two ends. This CDR3 has 17 residues. CDR3 in amino acids: CASSLAADLRRTGELFF. The CDR3, as DNA: TGCGCCAGCAGCTTGGCCGCTGACTTGCGTCGAACCGGGGAGCTGTTTTTT. The variable domain in full, completed from reference TRBV5-1 and TRBJ2-2, reads KAGVTQTPRYLIKTRGQQVTLSCSPISGHRSVSWYQQTPGQGLQFLFEYFSETQRNKGNFPGRFSGRQFSNSRSEMNVSTLELGDSALYLCASSLAADLRRTGELFFGEGSRLTVL.

V usage is TRBV13 and J usage is TRBJ2-7, with unresolved D. The CDR3 length is 11 residues. V dropped 5 bases and J dropped 2 bases, with 4 bases sitting between them. The germline V gene encodes CDR1 PRHDT and CDR2 FYEKMQ (reference sequence). Here the CDR3 reads CASSVTYEQYF. DNA of the CDR3: TGTGCCAGCAGCGTCACCTACGAGCAGTACTTC.

The chain couples TRBV28 to TRBJ2-1; no clear D. The CDR3 sequence is 14 residues long. Germline CDR1 MDHEN, CDR2 SYDVKM. Trimming took off 7 bases at V and 0 bases at J, with 10 bases between the two ends. CDR3 protein: CASISRSSYNEQFF. The CDR3 bases are TGTGCCAGCATCTCGAGGAGCTCCTACAATGAGCAGTTCTTC.

The genes are TRBV28 and TRBJ1-1; TRBD1 aligns across 10 bases. With V trimmed by 5 bases and J by 4 bases, 4 bases remained unmatched. Germline CDR1 MDHEN, CDR2 SYDVKM. The CDR3 sequence is 14 residues long. The CDR3 nucleotides are TGTGCCAGCAGTCCCGGGGACAGGGGCACTGAAGCTTTCTTT. As protein: CASSPGDRGTEAFF.

The chain is built from TRBV10-2 and TRBJ1-6; 9 bases fit TRBD1. The junction had 7 bases not matched to a gene; V was cut back by 6 bases and J by 10 bases. CDR1 WSHSY and CDR2 SAAADI come from the germline V gene. CDR3 length: 14 amino acids. CDR3: CASRTQGAESPLHF. CDR3 DNA: TGCGCCAGCAGAACACAGGGGGCTGAATCACCCCTCCACTTT.

This chain connects TRBV3-1 (or the pseudogene TRBV3-2) to TRBJ1-2; D is perhaps TRBD1 (6 bases). Trimming shortened V by 4 bases and J by 4 bases, and 13 bases separated the two germline ends. This CDR3 is 14 amino acids long. Germline CDR1 and CDR2: LGHDT and YNNKEL (reference sequence). The CDR3 bases are TGTGCCAGCAGCCGAGCAGGGGCGGCCTATGGCTACACCTTC. Protein product: CASSRAGAAYGYTF.

This clone turned up a few times. The V gene is TRBV2, the J gene TRBJ1-1, with D tentatively TRBD1 (6 bases). The germline V gene has CDR1 SNHLY and CDR2 FYNNEI. The CDR3 consists of 13 residues. Here the CDR3 DNA reads TGTTCCGAGGGCGGGGGGCGTCCCACTGAAGCTTTCTTT. Residues: CSEGGGRPTEAFF.

The DNA for the CDR3 is TGTGCCAGCAGCCAAGGACTAGCGGGGCCAGATACGCAGTATTTT. It specifies CASSQGLAGPDTQYF. This chain links TRBV3-1 (or the pseudogene TRBV3-2) with TRBJ2-3; 11 nucleotides align to TRBD2. The CDR3 covers 15 residues. V dropped 1 base and J dropped 4; count of bases not matched to a gene: 1. Germline assignment: CDR1 LGHDT and CDR2 YNNKEL (reference sequence).

The CDR3 is CAINSQKTNQPQHF. As DNA, the CDR3 is TGTGCCATCAATTCACAGAAAACAAATCAGCCCCAGCATTTT. This sequence joins TRBV10-3 and TRBJ1-5; D remains unclear. The V gene's germline CDR1 is ENHRY and CDR2 SYGVKD. V was cut by 7 bases and J by 4 bases, with 14 bases left in between. The CDR3 covers 14 residues.

The rearrangement joins TRBV2 to TRBJ2-3; D remains ambiguous. CDR1 SNHLY and CDR2 FYNNEI come from the germline V gene. Between the trimmed V and J ends, which lost 7 bases and 2 bases, there was a span of 7 bases. The CDR3 consists of 12 residues. Here the CDR3 reads CASMRITDTQYF. The DNA of the CDR3 is TGTGCCAGCATGAGGATCACAGATACGCAGTATTTT.

The chain carries TRBV7-9 and TRBJ1-1, with D hard to call. Per germline, CDR1 SEHNR and CDR2 FQNEAQ (reference sequence). Trimming removed 0 bases at V and 6 bases at J, with 20 bases between. The CDR3 is made up of 17 amino acids. CDR3 region: CASSLASPDLGRPEAFF. CDR3 bases: TGTGCCAGCAGCTTAGCGTCTCCAGATCTAGGGAGGCCTGAAGCTTTCTTT.

The chain uses TRBV7-8 and TRBJ2-3; 10 bases align to TRBD2. The CDR3 extends over 16 amino acids. CDR1 SGHVS and CDR2 FQNEAQ come from the germline V gene. V shed 6 bases and J 5 bases; nucleotides not matched to a gene: 11. CDR3 sequence reads: CASRPLAGAAGDTQYF. CDR3 nucleotide sequence: TGTGCCAGCAGACCTCTAGCGGGGGCGGCTGGAGATACGCAGTATTTT.

The chain uses TRBV7-2 and TRBJ1-2; D call uncertain. CDR1 and CDR2 (germline): SGHTA, FQGNSA. The CDR3 is 14 residues long. V lost 1 base, J lost 4 bases, and 10 bases lay in between. The CDR3 spells CASSLVARFYGYTF. The CDR3 DNA reads as TGTGCCAGCAGCTTAGTGGCCAGGTTCTATGGCTACACCTTC.

The chain links TRBV28 to TRBJ1-6; D is ambiguous. V was cut by 3 bases and J by 0 bases, with 6 bases left in between. The CDR3 is made up of 15 amino acids. From germline, CDR1 is MDHEN and CDR2 SYDVKM. CDR3 sequence (DNA): TGTGCCAGCAGTTTGTTGAGCTCCTATAATTCACCCCTCCACTTT. Its translation is CASSLLSSYNSPLHF. Full variable domain (outside the CDR3, taken from reference TRBV28 and TRBJ1-6): DVKVTQSSRYLVKRTGEKVFLECVQDMDHENMFWYRQDPGLGLRLIYFSYDVKMKEKGDIPEGYSVSREKKERFSLILESASTNQTSMYLCASSLLSSYNSPLHFGNGTRLTVT.

V is TRBV2 and J is TRBJ1-2, with TRBD1 identical over 7 bases. Unmatched junction bases numbered 5, after V lost 11 bases and J lost 5 bases. This CDR3 is 11 amino acids long. CDR1 and CDR2 (germline): SNHLY, FYNNEI. The CDR3, as DNA: TGTGCCGGACGACAGGGATATGGCTACACCTTC. It yields the protein CAGRQGYGYTF. The full variable domain, with the rest looked up from reference TRBV2 and TRBJ1-2, is EPEVTQTPSHQVTQMGQEVILRCVPISNHLYFYWYRQILGQKVEFLVSFYNNEISEKSEIFDDQFSVERPDGSNFTLKIRSTKLEDSAMYFCAGRQGYGYTFGSGTRLTVV.

The gene calls are TRBV24-1 and TRBJ2-7, with D possibly being TRBD2 (5 bases). Trimming stripped 2 bases from V and 5 bases from J, with 15 bases between. The CDR3 covers 15 residues. CDR1 is KGHDR, CDR2 SFDVKD, per germline. This CDR3 reads CATSDYVQGLHEQYF. In nucleotides, the CDR3 is TGTGCCACCAGTGATTATGTACAAGGACTCCACGAGCAGTACTTC.

The chain joins TRBV28 to TRBJ2-5; unclear D gene. Trimming left V 4 bases short and J 6 bases short, with 9 bases between. Germline CDR1 is MDHEN and CDR2 is SYDVKM. The CDR3 sequence is 12 residues long. The CDR3 loop reads CASSSPIQTQYF. The CDR3, as DNA: TGTGCCAGCAGTTCCCCTATACAGACCCAGTACTTC.

V is TRBV2 and J is TRBJ1-2; 8 nucleotides line up with TRBD1. Germline V gives CDR1 SNHLY, CDR2 FYNNEI. This CDR3 is built from 12 residues. Germline trimming cut 3 bases from V and 7 bases from J; bases unmatched to any gene: 1. As DNA, the CDR3 is TGTGCCAGCAGTGACAGGGGGCCTGGCTACACCTTC. Protein product: CASSDRGPGYTF.

The rearrangement joins TRBV7-2 to TRBJ2-1; D perhaps matches TRBD1 (5 bases). The germline V and J ends were trimmed by 4 bases and 8 bases, with 21 bases remaining between them. Per germline, CDR1 SGHTA and CDR2 FQGNSA. This CDR3 is built from 16 residues. CDR3 DNA: TGTGCCAGCAGCTCACCCCTCGGACCCCAGGGCTATGAGCAGTTCTTC. This translates into CASSSPLGPQGYEQFF.

This clone is a singleton in its sample. This chain connects TRBV7-9 to TRBJ2-7, with D perhaps matching TRBD1 (5 bases). Germline CDR1 and CDR2: SEHNR and FQNEAQ (reference sequence). Trimming left V 4 bases short and J 6 bases short, with 16 bases between. The CDR3 extends over 14 amino acids. The CDR3 loop reads CASSSFGRVREQYF. The CDR3 DNA follows: TGTGCCAGCAGCTCCTTCGGCAGGGTGCGCGAGCAGTACTTC.